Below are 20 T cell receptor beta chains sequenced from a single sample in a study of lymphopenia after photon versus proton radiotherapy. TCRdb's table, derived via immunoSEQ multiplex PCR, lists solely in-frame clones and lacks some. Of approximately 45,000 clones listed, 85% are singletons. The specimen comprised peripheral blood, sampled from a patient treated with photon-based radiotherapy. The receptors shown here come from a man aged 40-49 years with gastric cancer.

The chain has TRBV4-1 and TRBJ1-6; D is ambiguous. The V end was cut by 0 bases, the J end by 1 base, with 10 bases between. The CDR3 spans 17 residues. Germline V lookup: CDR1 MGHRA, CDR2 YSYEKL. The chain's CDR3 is CASSQDSSFSYNSPLHF. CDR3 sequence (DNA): TGCGCCAGCAGCCAAGATTCTAGTTTTTCCTATAATTCACCCCTCCACTTT.

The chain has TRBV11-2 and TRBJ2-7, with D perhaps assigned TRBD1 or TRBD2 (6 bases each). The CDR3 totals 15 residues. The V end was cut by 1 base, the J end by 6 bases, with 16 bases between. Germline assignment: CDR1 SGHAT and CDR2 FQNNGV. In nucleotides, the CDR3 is TGTGCCAGCAGCTTAGCGAGGGGGGCCTCTGGCGAGCAGTACTTC. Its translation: CASSLARGASGEQYF.

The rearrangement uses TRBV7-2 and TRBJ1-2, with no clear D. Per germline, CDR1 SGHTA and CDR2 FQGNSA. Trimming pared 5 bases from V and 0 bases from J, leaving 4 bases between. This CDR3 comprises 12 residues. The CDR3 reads CASSPANYGYTF. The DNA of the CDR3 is TGTGCCAGCAGCCCGGCTAACTATGGCTACACCTTC.

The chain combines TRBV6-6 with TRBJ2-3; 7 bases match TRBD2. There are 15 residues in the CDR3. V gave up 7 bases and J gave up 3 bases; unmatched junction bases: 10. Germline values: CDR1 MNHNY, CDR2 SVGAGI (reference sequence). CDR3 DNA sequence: TGTGCCAGCACCTGGGAGGGGTATGGGACAGATACGCAGTATTTT. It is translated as CASTWEGYGTDTQYF.

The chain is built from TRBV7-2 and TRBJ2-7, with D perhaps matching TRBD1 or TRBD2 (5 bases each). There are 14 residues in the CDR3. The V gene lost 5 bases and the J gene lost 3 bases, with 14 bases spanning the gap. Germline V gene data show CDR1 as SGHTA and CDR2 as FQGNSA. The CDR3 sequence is CASSPRDGNYEQYF. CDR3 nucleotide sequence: TGTGCCAGCAGCCCTCGGGACGGGAACTACGAGCAGTACTTC.

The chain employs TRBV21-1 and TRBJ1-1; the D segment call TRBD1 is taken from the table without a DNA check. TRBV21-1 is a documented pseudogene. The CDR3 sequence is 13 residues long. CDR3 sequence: CASSRAGDTEAFF. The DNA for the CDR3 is TGTGCCAGCAGCAGGGCCGGCGACACTGAAGCTTTCTTT.

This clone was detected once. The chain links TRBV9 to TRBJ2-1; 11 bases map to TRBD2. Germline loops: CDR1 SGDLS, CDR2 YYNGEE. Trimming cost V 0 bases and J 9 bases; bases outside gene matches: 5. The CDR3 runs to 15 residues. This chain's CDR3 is CASSVAASGGLEQFF. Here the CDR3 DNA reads TGTGCCAGCAGCGTAGCGGCTAGCGGGGGGCTTGAGCAGTTCTTC.

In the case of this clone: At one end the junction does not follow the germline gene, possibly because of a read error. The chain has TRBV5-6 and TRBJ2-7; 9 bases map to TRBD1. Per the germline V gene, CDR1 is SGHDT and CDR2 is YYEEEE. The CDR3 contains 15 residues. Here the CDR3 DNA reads TGTGCCAGCGGCTTCGGGACAGGGAGCTCCTACGAGCAGTACTTC. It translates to CASGFGTGSSYEQYF.

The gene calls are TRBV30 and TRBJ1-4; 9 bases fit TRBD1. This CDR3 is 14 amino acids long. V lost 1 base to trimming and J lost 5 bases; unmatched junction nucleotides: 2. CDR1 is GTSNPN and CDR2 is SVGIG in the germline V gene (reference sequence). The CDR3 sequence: CAWSEGTGNEKLFF. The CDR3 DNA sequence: TGTGCCTGGAGTGAGGGGACAGGGAATGAAAAACTGTTTTTT.

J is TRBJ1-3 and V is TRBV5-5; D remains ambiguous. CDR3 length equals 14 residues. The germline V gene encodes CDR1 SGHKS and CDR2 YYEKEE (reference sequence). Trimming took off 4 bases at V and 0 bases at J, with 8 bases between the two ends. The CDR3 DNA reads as TGTGCCAGCAGCCGAGGGAGCTCTGGAAACACCATATATTTT. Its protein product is CASSRGSSGNTIYF.

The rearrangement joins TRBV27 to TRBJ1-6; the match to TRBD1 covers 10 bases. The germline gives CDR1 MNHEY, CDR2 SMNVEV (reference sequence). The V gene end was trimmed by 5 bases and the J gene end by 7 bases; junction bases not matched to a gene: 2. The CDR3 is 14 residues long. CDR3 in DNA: TGTGCCAGCAGTCTGGACAGGGGGAATTCACCCCTCCACTTT. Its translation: CASSLDRGNSPLHF.

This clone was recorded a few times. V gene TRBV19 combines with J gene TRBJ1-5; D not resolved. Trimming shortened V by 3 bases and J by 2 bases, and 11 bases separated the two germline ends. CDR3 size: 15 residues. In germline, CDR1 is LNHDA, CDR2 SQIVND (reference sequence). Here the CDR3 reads CASSMANRGNQPQHF. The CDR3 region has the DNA TGTGCCAGTAGTATGGCGAACCGGGGCAATCAGCCCCAGCATTTT.

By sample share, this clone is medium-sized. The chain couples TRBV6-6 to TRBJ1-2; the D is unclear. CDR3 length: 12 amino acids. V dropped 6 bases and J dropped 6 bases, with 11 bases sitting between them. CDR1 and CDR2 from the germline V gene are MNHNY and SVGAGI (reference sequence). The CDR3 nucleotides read TGTGCCAGCAGCATCGGGGAGGATGGCTACACCTTC. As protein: CASSIGEDGYTF.

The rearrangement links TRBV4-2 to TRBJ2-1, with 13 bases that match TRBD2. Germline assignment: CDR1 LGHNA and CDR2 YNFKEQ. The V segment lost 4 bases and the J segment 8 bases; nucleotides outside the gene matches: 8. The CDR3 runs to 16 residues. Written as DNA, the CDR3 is TGTGCCAGCAGCCCCACCGGGACTAGCGGGGTGCATGAGCAGTTCTTC. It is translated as CASSPTGTSGVHEQFF.

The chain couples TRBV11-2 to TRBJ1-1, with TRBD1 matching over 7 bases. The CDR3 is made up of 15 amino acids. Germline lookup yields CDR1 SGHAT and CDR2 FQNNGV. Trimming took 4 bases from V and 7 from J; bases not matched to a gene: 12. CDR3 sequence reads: CASSSPGQSSGEAFF. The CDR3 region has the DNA TGTGCCAGCAGCTCGCCGGGACAGTCCTCCGGTGAAGCTTTCTTT.

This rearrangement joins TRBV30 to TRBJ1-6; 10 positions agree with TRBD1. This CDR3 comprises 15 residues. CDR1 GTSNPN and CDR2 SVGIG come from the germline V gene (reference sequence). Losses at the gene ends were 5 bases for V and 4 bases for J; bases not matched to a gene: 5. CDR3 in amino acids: CAWQTGGLYNSPLHF. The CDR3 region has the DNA TGTGCCTGGCAGACAGGGGGCCTTTATAATTCACCCCTCCACTTT.

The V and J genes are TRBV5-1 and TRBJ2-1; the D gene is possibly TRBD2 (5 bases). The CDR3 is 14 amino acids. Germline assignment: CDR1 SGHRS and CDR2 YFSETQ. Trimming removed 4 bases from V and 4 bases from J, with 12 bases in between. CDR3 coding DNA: TGCGCCAGCAGCAAGAGCGGCGGTTACAATGAGCAGTTCTTC. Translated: CASSKSGGYNEQFF.

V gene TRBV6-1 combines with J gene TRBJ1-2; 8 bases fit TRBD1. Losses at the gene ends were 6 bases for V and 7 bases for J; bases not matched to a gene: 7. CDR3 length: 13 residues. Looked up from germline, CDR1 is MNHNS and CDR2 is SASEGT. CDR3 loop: CASSPDRDGGYTF. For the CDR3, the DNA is TGTGCCAGCAGCCCGGACAGGGACGGTGGCTACACCTTC.

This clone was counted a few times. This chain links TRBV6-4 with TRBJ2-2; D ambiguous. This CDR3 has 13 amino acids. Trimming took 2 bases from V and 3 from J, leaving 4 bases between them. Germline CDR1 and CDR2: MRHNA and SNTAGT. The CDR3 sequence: CASSDRDTGELFF. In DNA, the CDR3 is TGTGCCAGCAGTGACAGGGACACCGGGGAGCTGTTTTTT.

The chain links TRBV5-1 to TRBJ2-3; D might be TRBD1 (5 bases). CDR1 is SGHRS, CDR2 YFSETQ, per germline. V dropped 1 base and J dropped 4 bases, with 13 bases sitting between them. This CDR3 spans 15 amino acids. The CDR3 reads CASSLRQLGADTQYF. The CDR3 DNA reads TGCGCCAGCAGCTTGAGGCAGTTAGGGGCAGATACGCAGTATTTT.